The rows below give T cell receptor delta chains drawn from one sample of a study of gamma-delta chains in newborns, infants, children. TCRdb re-called the reads through CATT. Of 15,000 or so delta-chain clones in the sample, roughly 7.3% were seen once. Sequenced sample: blood. These receptors were taken from a child who was a newborn, infant or young child, either healthy, febrile or measles-vaccinated (not recorded which). CDR3s include the opening cysteine and the closing phenylalanine or tryptophan. A D gene is named only where the DNA matches it firmly. A row's size may be missing; if present it is once, few, many or a size class.

clone size	D gene	V gene	J gene	CDR3 protein	CDR3 DNA
few	-	TRDV2	TRDJ1	CACDTGGLTDKLIF	TGTGCCTGTGACACCGGAGGGCTCACCGATAAACTCATCTTT
-	TRDD3	TRDV2	TRDJ3	CACDILGDQSPWDTRQMFF	TGTGCCTGTGACATACTGGGGGATCAGTCTCCGTGGGACACCCGACAGATGTTTTTC
many	-	TRDV2	TRDJ3	CACDNVGYWDTRQMFF	TGTGCCTGTGACAACGTGGGATACTGGGACACCCGACAGATGTTTTTC
few	-	TRDV2	TRDJ1	CACDTDAGLGTDKLIF	TGTGCCTGTGACACCGACGCGGGATTAGGGACCGATAAACTCATATTT
-	-	TRDV2	TRDJ3	CACDTVSGKDGPWDTRQMFF	TGTGCCTGTGACACCGTTTCGGGGAAGGACGGTCCCTGGGACACCCGACAGATGTTTTTC
-	TRDD3	TRDV2	TRDJ3	CACDSVLGYTRWDTRQMFF	TGTGCCTGTGACTCCGTACTGGGGTATACGCGGTGGGACACCCGACAGATGTTTTTC
few	TRDD3	TRDV2	TRDJ3	CACDTLLGASSWDTRQMFF	TGTGCCTGTGACACCTTACTGGGGGCAAGCTCCTGGGACACCCGACAGATGTTTTTC
-	-	TRDV2	TRDJ3	CACDKMSSWDTRQMFF	TGTGCCTGTGACAAAATGAGCTCCTGGGACACCCGACAGATGTTTTTC
few	TRDD3	TRDV2	TRDJ3	CACDDLLGDPSWDTRQMFF	TGTGCCTGTGACGATTTACTGGGGGACCCCTCCTGGGACACCCGACAGATGTTTTTC
-	-	TRDV2	TRDJ3	CACDTLMGFSWDTRQMFF	TGTGCCTGTGACACCCTTATGGGCTTCTCCTGGGACACCCGACAGATGTTTTTC
few	TRDD3	TRDV2	TRDJ3	CACDTGWGIRSWGTRQMFF	TGTGCCTGTGACACCGGGTGGGGGATACGATCCTGGGGCACCCGACAGATGTTTTTC
few	TRDD3	TRDV2	TRDJ3	CACDNIVGGRGISSWDTRQMFF	TGTGCCTGTGATAATATTGTTGGAGGTCGGGGGATTAGCTCCTGGGACACCCGACAGATGTTTTTC
-	TRDD3	TRDV2	TRDJ3	CACDTWGSDLSWDTRQMFF	TGTGCCTGTGACACCTGGGGGAGTGACCTCTCCTGGGACACCCGACAGATGTTTTTC
few	TRDD3	TRDV2	TRDJ2	CACDILGAALTAQLFF	TGTGCCTGTGACATACTGGGGGCAGCTTTGACAGCCCAACTCTTCTTT
few	-	TRDV2	TRDJ3	CACDALNRSWDTRQMFF	TGTGCCTGTGACGCTCTAAACCGCTCCTGGGACACCCGACAGATGTTTTTC
few	TRDD3	TRDV2	TRDJ1	CACDTGGYCYTDKLIF	TGTGCCTGTGACACTGGGGGATACTGTTACACCGATAAACTCATCTTT
few	TRDD3	TRDV2	TRDJ3	CARDTGWGIRSWDTRQMFF	TGTGCCCGTGACACCGGTTGGGGGATACGCTCCTGGGACACCCGACAGATGTTTTTC
few	TRDD3	TRDV2	TRDJ3	CACDTAAGGRSWDTRQMFF	TGTGCCTGTGACACCGCGGCTGGGGGCCGCTCCTGGGACACCCGACAGATGTTTTTC
medium-sized	TRDD3	TRDV2	TRDJ3	CACDTAGGSSWDTRQMFF	TGTGCCTGTGACACCGCTGGGGGAAGCTCCTGGGACACCCGACAGATGTTTTTC
-	TRDD3	TRDV2	TRDJ2	CACGGILTAQFFF	TGTGCCTGTGGGGGGATATTGACAGCACAATTCTTCTTT
few	TRDD3	TRDV2	TRDJ2	CAGDLLGDTLTAQLFF	TGTGCCGGTGACCTACTGGGGGATACCTTGACAGCACAACTCTTCTTT
-	TRDD3	TRDV2	TRDJ3	CACDTLLGDMSSWDTRQMFF	TGTGCCTGTGACACCTTACTGGGGGATATGAGCTCCTGGGACACCCGCCAGATGTTTTTC
-	-	TRDV2	TRDJ3	CACVPWGLSSWDTRQMFF	TGTGCCTGTGTCCCGTGGGGGCTAAGCTCCTGGGACACCCGACAGATGTTTTTC
-	TRDD3	TRDV2	TRDJ2	CACDFLLGDTLTAQLFF	TGTGCCTGTGACTTCTTACTGGGGGATACTTTGACAGCACAACTCTTCTTT
-	-	TRDV2	TRDJ3	CACDTLDTWDTRQTFF	TGTGCCTGTGACACTTTGGATACCTGGGACACCCGACAGACGTTTTTC
-	TRDD3	TRDV2	TRDJ3	CACDILTGGSWDTRQMFF	TGTGCCTGTGACATCCTTACTGGGGGATCCTGGGACACCCGACAGATGTTTTTC
-	TRDD3	TRDV1	TRDJ3	CALGERPGDIFSWDTRQMFF	TGTGCTCTTGGGGAACGGCCGGGGGATATCTTCTCCTGGGACACCCGACAGATGTTTTTC
-	-	TRDV2	TRDJ3	CACDTYWGTRQMFF	TGTGCCTGTGACACGTATTGGGGCACCCGACAGATGTTTTTC
few	TRDD3	TRDV2	TRDJ2	CACDPVLGDPALTAQLFF	TGTGCCTGTGACCCCGTACTGGGGGATCCCGCTTTGACGGCACAACTCTTCTTT
-	TRDD3	TRDV2	TRDJ3	CACDAYWGIQERSWDTRQMFF	TGTGCCTGTGATGCATACTGGGGGATACAAGAGAGGTCCTGGGACACCCGACAGATGTTTTTC
-	TRDD3	TRDV2	TRDJ3	CACDSVLGVSSWDARQMFF	TGTGCCTGTGACTCCGTACTGGGGGTGAGCTCCTGGGACGCCCGACAGATGTTTTTC
few	TRDD3	TRDV2	TRDJ3	CACDTWGMGSWDTRQMFF	TGTGCCTGTGACACCTGGGGGATGGGATCCTGGGACACCCGACAGATGTTTTTC
few	TRDD3	TRDV2	TRDJ1	CACDTGRDTDKPIF	TGTGCCTGTGACACCGGGAGGGATACCGATAAACCCATCTTT
few	-	TRDV2	TRDJ3	CACDTLGVSTWDTRQMFF	TGTGCCTGTGACACCTTGGGGGTTTCTACCTGGGACACCCGACAGATGTTTTTC
few	TRDD3	TRDV2	TRDJ3	CACNTVGGDKTWDTRQMFF	TGTGCCTGTAACACCGTAGGGGGGGATAAAACCTGGGACACCCGACAGATGTTTTTC
few	TRDD3	TRDV1	TRDJ2	CALGELGGFALTAQLFF	TGTGCTCTTGGGGAACTAGGGGGATTCGCTTTGACAGCACAACTCTTCTTT